This T cell receptor (beta chain) was identified during a study of T cell changes during pregnancy in multiple sclerosis. Assay: immunoSEQ multiplex PCR; the TCRdb copy retains only in-frame clones and omits some. The data show 40,000 to 60,000 clones, about 90% seen once. V lost 2 bases and J lost 9; bases outside the gene matches: 5. From germline, CDR1 is SGDLS and CDR2 YYNGEE. This CDR3 spans 13 amino acids. The J gene is TRBJ2-3, the V gene TRBV9; 8 positions match TRBD2. The source was CD8+ T cells from peripheral blood mononuclear cells, collected after pregnancy. The TCR was taken from a female donor with multiple sclerosis, enrolled in a pregnancy study. The CDR3 DNA reads TGTGCCAGCAGCGTTAGCGGGGAGGGCACGCAGTATTTT. Its protein product is CASSVSGEGTQYF.